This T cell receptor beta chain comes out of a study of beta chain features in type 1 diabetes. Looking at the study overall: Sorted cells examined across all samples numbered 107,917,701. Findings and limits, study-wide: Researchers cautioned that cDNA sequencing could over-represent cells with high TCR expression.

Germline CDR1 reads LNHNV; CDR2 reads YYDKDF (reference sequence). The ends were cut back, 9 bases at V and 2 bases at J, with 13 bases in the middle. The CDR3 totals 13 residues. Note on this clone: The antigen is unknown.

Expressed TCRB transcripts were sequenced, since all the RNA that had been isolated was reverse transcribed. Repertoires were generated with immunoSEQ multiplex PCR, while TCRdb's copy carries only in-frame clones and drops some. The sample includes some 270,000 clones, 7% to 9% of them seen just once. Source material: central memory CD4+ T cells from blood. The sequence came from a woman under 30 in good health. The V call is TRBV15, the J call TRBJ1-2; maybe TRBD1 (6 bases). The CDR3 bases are TGTGCCACTAGGGGTCAGGGGAACTATGGCTACACCTTC. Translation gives CATRGQGNYGYTF.